The text below deals with one T cell receptor (beta chain). The antigen is unknown. The V end lost 5 bases, the J end lost 9 bases, and 17 bases lay between the germline ends. This CDR3 has 15 residues. Germline CDR1 SGHDN, CDR2 FVKESK. PCR involved 60 Vbeta and 13 Jbeta primers. TCRdb keeps only in-frame clones here, not all; method: immunoSEQ multiplex PCR. The table lists 100,000 to 150,000 clones, just under 80% of them singletons. The sample originates from a study of cytomegalovirus exposure and HLA in healthy donors. At the level of the study: Roughly 85 million unique TCRs from HLA-typed donors made up an early data release. General study points: Sequencing likely produced, as an artifact, a cluster of highly shared sequence variants.

Among the donors, all were healthy bone marrow donors. Nominally healthy donors were sampled, though unrecorded immune exposures were likely. The source of this sequence is a young man in good health and CMV-seronegative. This chain joins TRBV14 and TRBJ1-6, with a tentative D call TRBD1 (5 bases). Material for sequencing was PBMCs. CDR3 amino acids: CASSFRPGGGSPLHF. Here the CDR3 DNA reads TGTGCCAGCAGCTTCAGACCCGGGGGTGGTTCACCCCTCCACTTT.